This is a list of T cell receptor beta chains from one sample in a study of T cell repertoires in cytomegalovirus infection. Via MiXCR, TCRdb re-called the reads, giving one row per CDR3 protein. Of more than 50,000 distinct CDR3 sequences listed, about a third were seen once; the top ten hold 55% to 75%. Their antigens are not known. Sequencing input: PBMCs, sequenced either directly or after in vitro stimulation (not recorded which). Receptors originate from a human donor in good health (CMV status not recorded). Some clones in this sample may be carry-over from other donors' samples. Both conserved end residues are part of each CDR3. D genes are given only for firm matches. The size of a clone is reported for some rows only, either as once, few or many, or as a class for expanded clones.

d_call: TRBD2
j_call: TRBJ2-3
clone_size: few
v_call: TRBV27
cdr3_aa: CASSLAGGPAGTDTQYF
cdr3_nt: TGTGCCAGCAGTCTGGCGGGAGGGCCCGCGGGCACAGATACGCAGTATTTT

d_call: .
j_call: TRBJ2-3
clone_size: few
v_call: TRBV6-1
cdr3_aa: CASSPGPYSTDTQYF
cdr3_nt: TGTGCCAGCAGCCCGGGCCCTTATAGCACAGATACGCAGTATTTT

d_call: .
j_call: TRBJ2-3
clone_size: few
v_call: TRBV7-9
cdr3_aa: CASSSDTTDRTGTDTQYF
cdr3_nt: TGTGCCAGCAGCTCCGACACCACCGACAGGACGGGGACAGATACGCAGTATTTT

d_call: TRBD1
j_call: TRBJ1-5
clone_size: few
v_call: TRBV20-1
cdr3_aa: CSARGQSSLGEPQHF
cdr3_nt: TGCAGTGCTAGGGGACAGTCCTCGCTCGGGGAGCCCCAGCATTTT

d_call: .
j_call: TRBJ2-5
clone_size: many
v_call: TRBV11-2
cdr3_aa: CASSRAGETQYF
cdr3_nt: TGTGCCAGCAGTCGAGCTGGGGAGACCCAGTACTTC

d_call: .
j_call: TRBJ2-7
clone_size: .
v_call: TRBV7-6
cdr3_aa: CASSLRVYEQYF
cdr3_nt: TGTGCCAGCAGCCTCAGGGTCTACGAGCAGTACTTC

d_call: TRBD1
j_call: TRBJ2-6
clone_size: .
v_call: TRBV7-9
cdr3_aa: CASTETGDRGDSGANVLTF
cdr3_nt: TGTGCCAGCACAGAAACCGGGGACAGGGGCGACTCTGGGGCCAACGTCCTGACTTTC

d_call: TRBD1
j_call: TRBJ1-6
clone_size: .
v_call: TRBV6-1
cdr3_aa: CASSRTGGFYNSPLHF
cdr3_nt: TGTGCCAGCAGCCGGACAGGGGGATTCTATAATTCACCCCTCCACTTT

d_call: .
j_call: TRBJ1-5
clone_size: .
v_call: TRBV28
cdr3_aa: CASSLQNRRQPQHF
cdr3_nt: TGTGCCAGCAGTTTACAAAATAGACGTCAGCCCCAGCATTTT

d_call: TRBD1
j_call: TRBJ2-1
clone_size: many
v_call: TRBV7-2
cdr3_aa: CASSLVGGLYNEQFF
cdr3_nt: TGTGCCAGCAGCTTAGTAGGGGGCCTTTACAATGAGCAGTTCTTC

d_call: TRBD1
j_call: TRBJ1-2
clone_size: .
v_call: TRBV5-1
cdr3_aa: CASSLRTGARNYGYTF
cdr3_nt: TGCGCCAGCAGCCTAAGGACAGGGGCTCGTAACTATGGCTACACCTTC

d_call: .
j_call: TRBJ2-7
clone_size: .
v_call: TRBV11-2
cdr3_aa: CASSATRREQYF
cdr3_nt: TGTGCCAGCAGCGCGACCCGACGCGAGCAGTACTTC

d_call: TRBD1
j_call: TRBJ1-5
clone_size: .
v_call: TRBV7-6
cdr3_aa: CASSLSPSRGFQPQHF
cdr3_nt: TGTGCCAGCAGCTTATCCCCAAGCAGGGGGTTTCAGCCCCAGCATTTT

d_call: TRBD2
j_call: TRBJ2-3
clone_size: .
v_call: TRBV7-2
cdr3_aa: CASSAGGPSTDTQYF
cdr3_nt: TGTGCCAGCAGCGCGGGGGGGCCTAGCACAGATACGCAGTATTTT

d_call: .
j_call: TRBJ1-1
clone_size: .
v_call: TRBV30
cdr3_aa: CAWTHISNTEAFF
cdr3_nt: TGTGCCTGGACCCACATCAGTAACACTGAAGCTTTCTTT

d_call: TRBD1
j_call: TRBJ1-6
clone_size: .
v_call: TRBV28
cdr3_aa: CATRTGDNSPLHF
cdr3_nt: TGTGCCACCCGGACAGGAGATAATTCACCCCTCCACTTT

d_call: .
j_call: TRBJ1-1
clone_size: few
v_call: TRBV6-5
cdr3_aa: CASSYSVETEAFF
cdr3_nt: TGTGCCAGCAGTTACTCGGTGGAGACTGAAGCTTTCTTT

d_call: .
j_call: TRBJ2-7
clone_size: few
v_call: TRBV5-4
cdr3_aa: CASSQDWGDYEQYF
cdr3_nt: TGTGCCAGCAGTCAAGACTGGGGGGACTACGAGCAGTACTTC

d_call: TRBD2
j_call: TRBJ2-7
clone_size: few
v_call: TRBV23-1
cdr3_aa: CASSRSGTSFYEQYF
cdr3_nt: TGCGCCAGCAGTCGTTCCGGGACTAGCTTCTACGAGCAGTACTTC

d_call: .
j_call: TRBJ2-2
clone_size: .
v_call: TRBV11-2
cdr3_aa: CASSRANTGELFF
cdr3_nt: TGTGCCAGCAGCCGCGCGAACACCGGGGAGCTGTTTTTT

d_call: .
j_call: TRBJ1-1
clone_size: many
v_call: TRBV19
cdr3_aa: CASSISARGTEAFF
cdr3_nt: TGTGCCAGTAGTATCAGCGCTCGGGGCACTGAAGCTTTCTTT

d_call: .
j_call: TRBJ2-3
clone_size: few
v_call: TRBV11-1
cdr3_aa: CASSLAWADPDTQYF
cdr3_nt: TGTGCCAGCAGCTTAGCCTGGGCGGACCCAGATACGCAGTATTTT

d_call: TRBD2
j_call: TRBJ2-1
clone_size: .
v_call: TRBV6-1
cdr3_aa: CASSTGLADSEQFF
cdr3_nt: TGTGCCAGCAGTACCGGACTAGCGGACAGTGAGCAGTTCTTC

d_call: .
j_call: TRBJ2-5
clone_size: .
v_call: TRBV7-6
cdr3_aa: CASSSEETQYF
cdr3_nt: TGTGCCAGCAGCTCGGAAGAGACCCAGTACTTC